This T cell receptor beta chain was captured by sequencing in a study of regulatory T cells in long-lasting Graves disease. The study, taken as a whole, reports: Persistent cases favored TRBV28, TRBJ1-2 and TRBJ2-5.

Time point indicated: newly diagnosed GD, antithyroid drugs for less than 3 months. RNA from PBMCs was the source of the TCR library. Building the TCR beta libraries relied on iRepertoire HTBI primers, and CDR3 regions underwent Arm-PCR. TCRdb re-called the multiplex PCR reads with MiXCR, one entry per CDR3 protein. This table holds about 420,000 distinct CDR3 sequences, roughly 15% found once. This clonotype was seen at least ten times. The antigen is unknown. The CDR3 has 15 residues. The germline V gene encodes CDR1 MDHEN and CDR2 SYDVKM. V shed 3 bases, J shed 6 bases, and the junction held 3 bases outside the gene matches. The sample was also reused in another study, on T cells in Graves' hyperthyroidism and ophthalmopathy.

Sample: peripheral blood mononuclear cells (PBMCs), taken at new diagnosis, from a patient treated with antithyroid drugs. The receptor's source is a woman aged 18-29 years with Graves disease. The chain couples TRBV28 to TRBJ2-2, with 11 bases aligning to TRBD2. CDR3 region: CASSLGTSGAGELFF. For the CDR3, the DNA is TGTGCCAGCAGTTTGGGGACTAGCGGAGCCGGGGAGCTGTTTTTT. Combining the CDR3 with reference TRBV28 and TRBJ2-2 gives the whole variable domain DVKVTQSSRYLVKRTGEKVFLECVQDMDHENMFWYRQDPGLGLRLIYFSYDVKMKEKGDIPEGYSVSREKKERFSLILESASTNQTSMYLCASSLGTSGAGELFFGEGSRLTVL.